This T cell receptor beta chain was profiled in a study of metastatic and nonmetastatic thyroid tumors. Regarding the study as a whole: Compared with benign nodules, malignant thyroid tumors were reported to have significantly higher TCR beta diversity in both blood and tumor.

TCRdb recomputed clones from the PCR reads via MiXCR. The sample contains tens of thousands of clones, roughly 21% of which appear only once. Remarks on this clone: The antigen remains unidentified.

All patients reached thyroid surgery having received no treatment beforehand. The CDR3 loop spans 13 amino acids. V was cut by 7 bases and J by 5 bases, with 14 bases left in between. Germline V gene data show CDR1 as SGHTA and CDR2 as FQGTGA. The sequence derives from a female donor with papillary thyroid cancer or a benign thyroid nodule (not recorded which). Some clones in this sample may be carry-over from other donors' samples. Material: blood. The chain combines TRBV7-3 with TRBJ1-1, with unresolved D. As DNA, the CDR3 is TGTGCCAGCATCTTTTCCTTCGGGACTGAAGCTTTCTTT. Amino acids: CASIFSFGTEAFF.